The 27 T cell receptor beta chains below were found in one sample sequenced in a study of shared clonotypes between healthy human individuals. The method was immunoSEQ multiplex PCR; TCRdb's version includes in-frame clones alone and lacks a portion of them. The table has about 700,000 clones, just over 90% seen once. As defined, naive CD8 cells were CD45RO-negative and positively selected for CCR7, with terminally differentiated effector memory CD45RA+ cells excluded. Sample: naive CD8+ T cells sorted from blood. Receptor source: a man aged 25 to 45 in good health.

This chain connects TRBV7-9 to TRBJ2-5; no firm D call. Germline CDR1 and CDR2: SEHNR and FQNEAQ (reference sequence). V lost 2 bases and J 3 bases, leaving 13 bases between the germline ends. The CDR3 consists of 15 residues. CDR3 protein: CASSLYVGLEETQYF. The CDR3 DNA reads as TGTGCCAGCAGCTTATACGTAGGGCTTGAAGAGACCCAGTACTTC.

The chain links TRBV6-1 to TRBJ1-3; 7 bases map to TRBD1. This CDR3 is built from 15 residues. Trimming at V came to 8 bases and at J to 1 base, leaving 8 bases not matched to a gene. The germline CDR1 and CDR2 sequences are MNHNS and SASEGT. The DNA of the CDR3 is TGTGCCAGCTATGGGACAGCTTCATCTGGAAACACCATATATTTT. Its translation: CASYGTASSGNTIYF.

This clone was found once. The chain couples TRBV25-1 to TRBJ2-5; TRBD1 is a possible D gene (6 bases). The germline CDR1 and CDR2 sequences are MGHDK and SYGVNS. Between the trimmed V and J ends, which lost 4 bases and 5 bases, there was a span of 17 bases. The CDR3 covers 15 residues. In nucleotides, the CDR3 is TGTGCCAGCAGTGGCGGCAGGGGAAGGGCGGAGACCCAGTACTTC. The encoded protein is CASSGGRGRAETQYF.

This chain connects TRBV10-1 to TRBJ2-2; the match to TRBD2 covers 13 bases. J was trimmed by 0 bases and V by 8 bases; bases with no gene match: 3. CDR1 and CDR2 from the germline V gene are WNHNN and SYGVQD (reference sequence). The CDR3 is 16 amino acids. The CDR3 DNA is TGCGCCAGCTCCGGGACTAGCGGGGCGAACACCGGGGAGCTGTTTTTT. It translates to CASSGTSGANTGELFF.

This chain uses TRBV21-1 with TRBJ1-4. TRBV21-1 is recorded as a pseudogene. The length of the CDR3 is 19 residues. The chain's CDR3 is CASSNGDGTYHTTNEKLFF. CDR3 sequence (DNA): TGTGCCAGCAGCAACGGCGACGGAACATACCACACAACTAATGAAAAACTGTTTTTT.

The gene calls are TRBV29-1 and TRBJ2-5; 7 bases match TRBD1. CDR1 SQVTM and CDR2 ANQGSEA come from the germline V gene. This CDR3 comprises 15 residues. J was trimmed by 1 base and V by 6 bases; bases with no gene match: 11. Here the CDR3 DNA reads TGCAGCGTATCATCCAGGGGGTCACTCCAAGAGACCCAGTACTTC. This gives the protein CSVSSRGSLQETQYF.

The chain uses TRBV28 and TRBJ2-7; perhaps TRBD1 as D (5 bases). Germline CDR1 is MDHEN and CDR2 is SYDVKM. CDR3 length equals 16 residues. Trimming took 6 bases from V and 0 from J, leaving 18 bases between them. The CDR3 DNA is TGTGCCAGCAGCTCCACGCACAGGCCGAGCTCCTACGAGCAGTACTTC. The encoded protein is CASSSTHRPSSYEQYF.

This chain links TRBV2 with TRBJ2-7, with a possible D match to TRBD1 (6 bases). CDR3 size: 15 residues. Germline loops: CDR1 SNHLY, CDR2 FYNNEI. The germline V and J ends were trimmed by 8 bases and 3 bases, with 20 bases remaining between them. CDR3 residues: CASLGRGSGGYEQYF. CDR3 in DNA: TGTGCCAGCCTAGGTAGGGGGAGCGGAGGCTACGAGCAGTACTTC.

The CDR3 DNA reads as TGTGCCAGCAGTCGATCCGGGACTAGCGGGAGAGGGTCCTACAATGAGCAGTTCTTC. It codes for CASSRSGTSGRGSYNEQFF. The chain carries TRBV5-4 and TRBJ2-1; the match to TRBD2 covers 14 bases. The V segment lost 5 bases and the J segment 1 base; nucleotides outside the gene matches: 11. This CDR3 is built from 19 residues. CDR1 is SGHNT, CDR2 YYREEE, per germline (reference sequence).

The gene calls are TRBV4-1 and TRBJ2-7; D may be TRBD2 (6 bases). The CDR3 extends over 16 amino acids. The V and J ends lost 0 bases and 2 bases respectively, with 14 bases between them. The V gene's germline CDR1 is MGHRA and CDR2 YSYEKL. CDR3 in DNA: TGCGCCAGCAGCCAAGATCTTAGGGCGGGAACCTACGAGCAGTACTTC. Its protein is CASSQDLRAGTYEQYF.

The V call is TRBV27, the J call TRBJ2-1, with TRBD2 as a possible D gene (6 bases). V lost 6 bases, J lost 2 bases, and 11 bases lay in between. The CDR3 runs to 14 residues. Germline loops: CDR1 MNHEY, CDR2 SMNVEV (reference sequence). The CDR3 nucleotides are TGTGCCAGCAGATGGCGGGGAGCCTACAATGAGCAGTTCTTC. Its protein product is CASRWRGAYNEQFF.

V usage is TRBV6-1 and J usage is TRBJ1-4; tentative D call: TRBD1 (6 bases). Germline values: CDR1 MNHNS, CDR2 SASEGT. Between the trimmed V and J ends, which lost 1 base and 4 bases, there was a span of 10 bases. The CDR3 covers 15 residues. The chain's CDR3 is CASSEVGGLNEKLFF. As DNA, the CDR3 is TGTGCCAGCAGTGAAGTGGGGGGGCTTAATGAAAAACTGTTTTTT.

The chain is built from TRBV7-8 and TRBJ1-4; the match to TRBD1 covers 8 bases. V lost 5 bases and J lost 7; bases outside the gene matches: 6. This CDR3 is built from 14 residues. Germline V gives CDR1 SGHVS, CDR2 FQNEAQ. The CDR3 protein is CASSRTGRGEKLFF. CDR3 DNA sequence: TGTGCCAGCAGCCGGACAGGGAGAGGTGAAAAACTGTTTTTT.

The chain recombines TRBV30 with TRBJ2-7; D is perhaps TRBD2 (5 bases). CDR3 length: 12 residues. Germline values: CDR1 GTSNPN, CDR2 SVGIG (reference sequence). V was trimmed by 3 bases and J by 6 bases, leaving 12 bases between them. The CDR3 loop reads CAWRDLAPEQYF. The CDR3 bases are TGTGCCTGGAGAGACCTAGCCCCCGAGCAGTACTTC.

V usage is TRBV7-9 and J usage is TRBJ2-7; 11 bases are a match to TRBD2. This CDR3 has 15 residues. V shed 11 bases, J shed 2 bases, and the junction held 11 bases outside the gene matches. Looked up from germline, CDR1 is SEHNR and CDR2 is FQNEAQ (reference sequence). CDR3 nucleotides: TGTGCCGGAGCAACTATTAGCGGGAGGGCCTACGAGCAGTACTTC. Amino acid sequence: CAGATISGRAYEQYF.

The rearrangement joins TRBV5-1 to TRBJ2-7; 7 nucleotides line up with TRBD2. The CDR3 contains 15 residues. The V gene end was trimmed by 3 bases and the J gene end by 2 bases; junction bases not matched to a gene: 8. CDR1 and CDR2 from the germline V gene are SGHRS and YFSETQ. CDR3 nucleotides: TGCGCCAGCAGCTCAGGAGCGGGGAACACCTACGAGCAGTACTTC. Translation gives CASSSGAGNTYEQYF.

The rearrangement joins TRBV30 to TRBJ2-1; D gene unclear. The germline gives CDR1 GTSNPN, CDR2 SVGIG (reference sequence). V was pared by 1 base and J by 0 bases, with 7 bases between. This CDR3 region has 14 residues. CDR3 nucleotides: TGTGCCTGGAGTGACCAGAACTCCTACAATGAGCAGTTCTTC. This codes for CAWSDQNSYNEQFF.

The table lists this clone with a count of one. The rearrangement uses TRBV7-2 and TRBJ1-2; TRBD1 is a possible D gene (5 bases). The V end was cut by 2 bases, the J end by 8 bases, with 15 bases between. Germline-derived CDR1 and CDR2 are SGHTA and FQGNSA. The CDR3 contains 14 residues. CDR3 nucleotide sequence: TGTGCCAGCAGCTTACCGGACGCCGGGGGGGGCTACACCTTC. Residues: CASSLPDAGGGYTF.

The V call is TRBV7-6, the J call TRBJ2-7; D could derive from TRBD1 or TRBD2 (5 bases each). CDR1 and CDR2 from the germline V gene are SGHVS and FNYEAQ. V was shortened by 1 base and J by 2 bases, with 9 bases between the two germline ends. The CDR3 is 14 amino acids. CDR3 in DNA: TGTGCCAGCAGCTTAGAGATGGGACCCTACGAGCAGTACTTC. It codes for CASSLEMGPYEQYF.

The chain joins TRBV5-6 to TRBJ1-2, with 8 bases fitting TRBD1. Losses at the gene ends were 5 bases for V and 8 bases for J; bases not matched to a gene: 11. The CDR3 consists of 14 residues. CDR1 is SGHDT, CDR2 YYEEEE, per germline. The CDR3 DNA is TGTGCCAGCAGTTTCGGACAGGGCACGGGGGGCTACACCTTC. This encodes CASSFGQGTGGYTF.

This sequence joins TRBV2 and TRBJ2-1; the D is unclear. This CDR3 is 14 amino acids long. V lost 3 bases, J lost 4 bases, and 10 bases lay in between. Germline values: CDR1 SNHLY, CDR2 FYNNEI. The CDR3, as DNA: TGTGCCAGCAGTGATAGTCGGCTATACAATGAGCAGTTCTTC. Translation gives CASSDSRLYNEQFF. The complete variable domain, with remaining parts taken from reference TRBV2 and TRBJ2-1, reads EPEVTQTPSHQVTQMGQEVILRCVPISNHLYFYWYRQILGQKVEFLVSFYNNEISEKSEIFDDQFSVERPDGSNFTLKIRSTKLEDSAMYFCASSDSRLYNEQFFGPGTRLTVL.

The rearrangement links TRBV2 to TRBJ2-7; a weak D match, TRBD2 (6 bases). The CDR3 sequence is 15 residues long. Germline CDR1 SNHLY, CDR2 FYNNEI. V was pared by 1 base and J by 3 bases, with 13 bases between. The CDR3 is CASSEGHGGNYEQYF. Written as DNA, the CDR3 is TGTGCCAGCAGTGAAGGCCATGGAGGGAACTACGAGCAGTACTTC.

The V gene is TRBV9, the J gene TRBJ1-2, with D hard to call. The V gene lost 0 bases and the J gene lost 0 bases, with 12 bases spanning the gap. Per germline, CDR1 SGDLS and CDR2 YYNGEE. CDR3 length: 16 amino acids. The CDR3 DNA is TGTGCCAGCAGCGTAGTACAGCTGGAAGCTAACTATGGCTACACCTTC. Translating it yields CASSVVQLEANYGYTF.

This clone was picked up one time. V gene TRBV6-1 combines with J gene TRBJ2-7; 7 positions agree with TRBD1. The V gene end was trimmed by 5 bases and the J gene end by 3 bases; junction bases not matched to a gene: 1. The CDR3 covers 12 residues. Germline V gene data show CDR1 as MNHNS and CDR2 as SASEGT. The CDR3 DNA reads TGTGCCAGCAGTTGGGACAGCTACGAGCAGTACTTC. Translated: CASSWDSYEQYF.

V and J are TRBV27 and TRBJ2-7, with 8 bases that match TRBD1. V lost 5 bases and J lost 5; bases outside the gene matches: 8. Germline V gene sequence: CDR1 MNHEY, CDR2 SMNVEV (reference sequence). CDR3 size: 14 residues. The CDR3 region has the DNA TGTGCCAGCAGTCCTCGACAGGGGAGGAACGAGCAGTACTTC. It specifies CASSPRQGRNEQYF.

The chain links TRBV11-2 to TRBJ1-3; D possibly corresponds to TRBD1 (6 bases). CDR3 length: 16 amino acids. CDR1 and CDR2 from the germline V gene are SGHAT and FQNNGV. V was shortened by 4 bases and J by 4 bases, with 17 bases between the two germline ends. CDR3 in DNA: TGTGCCAGCAGCTGGAGACAGGTTGCAGGGGGAAACACCATATATTTT. Residues: CASSWRQVAGGNTIYF.

J is TRBJ2-2 and V is TRBV7-9, with D hard to call. V was shortened by 3 bases and J by 1 base, with 12 bases between the two germline ends. This CDR3 has 16 amino acids. The germline V gene encodes CDR1 SEHNR and CDR2 FQNEAQ (reference sequence). For the CDR3, the DNA is TGTGCCAGCAGCTTGCCCAGTTGGGGGAACACCGGGGAGCTGTTTTTT. Translated, it gives CASSLPSWGNTGELFF.